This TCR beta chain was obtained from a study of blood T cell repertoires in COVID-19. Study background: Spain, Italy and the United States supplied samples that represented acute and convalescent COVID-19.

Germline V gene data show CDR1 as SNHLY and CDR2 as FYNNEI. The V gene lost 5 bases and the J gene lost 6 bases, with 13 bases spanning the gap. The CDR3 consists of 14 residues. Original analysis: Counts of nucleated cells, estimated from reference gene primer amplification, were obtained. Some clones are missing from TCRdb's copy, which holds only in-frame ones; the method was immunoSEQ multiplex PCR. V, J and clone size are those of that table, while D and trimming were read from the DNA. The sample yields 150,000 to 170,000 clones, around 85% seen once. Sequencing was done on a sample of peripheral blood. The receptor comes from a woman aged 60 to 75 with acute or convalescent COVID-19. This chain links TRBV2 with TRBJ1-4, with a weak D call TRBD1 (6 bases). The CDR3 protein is CASSTGYSDEKLFF. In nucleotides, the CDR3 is TGTGCCAGCAGTACAGGGTATTCAGATGAAAAACTGTTTTTT. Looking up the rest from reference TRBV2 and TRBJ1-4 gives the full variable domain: EPEVTQTPSHQVTQMGQEVILRCVPISNHLYFYWYRQILGQKVEFLVSFYNNEISEKSEIFDDQFSVERPDGSNFTLKIRSTKLEDSAMYFCASSTGYSDEKLFFGSGTQLSVL.